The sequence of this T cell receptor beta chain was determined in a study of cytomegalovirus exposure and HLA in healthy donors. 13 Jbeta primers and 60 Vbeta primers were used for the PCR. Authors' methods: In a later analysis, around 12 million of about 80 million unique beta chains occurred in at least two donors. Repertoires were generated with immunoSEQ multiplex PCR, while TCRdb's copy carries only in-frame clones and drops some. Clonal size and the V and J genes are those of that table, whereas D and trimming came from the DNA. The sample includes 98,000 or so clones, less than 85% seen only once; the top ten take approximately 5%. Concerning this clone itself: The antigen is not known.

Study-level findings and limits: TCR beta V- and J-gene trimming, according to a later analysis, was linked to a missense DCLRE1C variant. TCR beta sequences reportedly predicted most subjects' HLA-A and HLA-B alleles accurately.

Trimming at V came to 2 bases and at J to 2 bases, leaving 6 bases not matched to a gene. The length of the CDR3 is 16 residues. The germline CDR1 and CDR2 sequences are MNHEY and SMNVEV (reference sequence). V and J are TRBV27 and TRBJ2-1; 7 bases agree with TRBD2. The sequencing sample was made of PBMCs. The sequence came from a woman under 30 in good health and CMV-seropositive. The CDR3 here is CASSLTSSGAYNEQFF. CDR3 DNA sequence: TGTGCCAGCAGTTTAACATCCAGCGGGGCCTACAATGAGCAGTTCTTC.